These T cell receptor beta chains were read from a single sample in a study of blood T cell repertoires in COVID-19. TCRdb's table, derived via immunoSEQ multiplex PCR, lists solely in-frame clones and lacks some. The sample includes about 170,000 clones, around 83% of them seen just once. The specimen sequenced was peripheral blood. These receptors were obtained from a woman of 80 years or more in a cohort sampled during active or convalescent COVID-19. The CDR3 runs from the conserved cysteine through the conserved F or W. Fields, in order: V gene, clone size, J gene, CDR3 protein. The size entry is marked missing in some rows and otherwise reads once, few, many or a size class.

TRBV5-4	.	TRBJ2-3	CASSLSLSSGSEGADTQYF
TRBV4-1	.	TRBJ2-5	CASSQDALAGGRRETQYF
TRBV5-1	.	TRBJ1-6	CASSGEDRGNSPLHF
TRBV3-1/TRBV3-2	.	TRBJ2-3	CASSQADRGHSTQYF
TRBV30	.	TRBJ1-3	CALTRQATSGNTIYF
TRBV11-3	.	TRBJ1-1	CASSLGLFTGNTEAFF
TRBV12-5	.	TRBJ2-1	CASGPLPRTGGYNEQFF
TRBV24-1	.	TRBJ2-2	CATYHVATCTGELFF
TRBV3-1/TRBV3-2	.	TRBJ2-1	CASSLGTGLYNEQFF
TRBV10-3	.	TRBJ1-5	CATRTEGYGNQPQHF
TRBV29-1	once	TRBJ2-3	CSVERGGRADTQYF
TRBV27	.	TRBJ2-1	CASSLFLPGDEQFF
TRBV7-9	few	TRBJ1-5	CASSLGQVFGQPQHF
TRBV11-3	.	TRBJ2-2	CASSLAGELFF
TRBV10-1	.	TRBJ1-1	CASSESRGRRAFF
TRBV6-2/TRBV6-3	.	TRBJ1-1	CASSYSTGTGQESRNTEAFF
TRBV12-3/TRBV12-4	.	TRBJ1-1	CASSLKNTEAFF
TRBV3-1/TRBV3-2	once	TRBJ2-5	CASSQGRQGLGTQYF
TRBV7-2	.	TRBJ2-5	CASSLGGPQETQYF
TRBV23-1	.	TRBJ1-1	CASSPPPEGAFMNTEAFF
TRBV3-1/TRBV3-2	.	TRBJ1-1	CASSQTGGRTEAFF
TRBV19	.	TRBJ1-3	CATRQVYSGNTIYF
TRBV9	.	TRBJ2-5	CASSALGLAGVATKETQYF
TRBV4-1	.	TRBJ2-2	CASRTELNTGELFF
TRBV23-1	few	TRBJ1-3	CASTLWGPRSSGNTIYF
TRBV5-4	.	TRBJ1-1	CASSPGQGLNTEAFF
TRBV5-1	.	TRBJ2-5	CASTVEATRWETQYF
TRBV4-2	.	TRBJ1-4	CASSQGTGGSEKLFF
TRBV10-1	.	TRBJ1-1	CASSQTRGGEAFF
TRBV9	.	TRBJ2-6	CASSKLGQLPSGANVLTF
TRBV7-9	.	TRBJ2-5	CASSVPGFYDETQYF
TRBV18	many	TRBJ1-2	CASSPPLGTGGTYGYTF
TRBV9	.	TRBJ2-5	CASSVPEGTQYF
TRBV11-2	.	TRBJ2-3	CASSPLWTSAQYF
TRBV11-2	.	TRBJ2-3	CASSLDRSRSWDTQYF
TRBV5-5	.	TRBJ1-2	CASSSLVTTRTSYGYTF